This T cell receptor (beta chain) emerged from a study of shared clonotypes between healthy human individuals. The wider study: CD4 naive and CD4 memory each took three plates per donor, while CD8 naive took two and CD8 memory one. Study-level points and caveats: The study generally estimated greater richness for naive than memory subsets. The study found roughly 5.3% of naive CD4 clonotypes shared across four donors.

Germline CDR1 and CDR2: SGHTA and FQGNSA. There are 16 residues in the CDR3. Deletions cut 5 bases from V and 4 bases from J, with 21 bases between. This clone was detected only a few times. What it binds is unknown. Every subset's genomic DNA went evenly onto several immunoSEQ plates. Clones were sequenced by immunoSEQ multiplex PCR, and TCRdb holds only the in-frame ones, with some missing. The profile shows about 1.1 million clones, around three quarters of them singletons. The specimen sequenced was memory CD4+ T cells from PBMCs. The sample's subset: CD45RA-negative fraction. The sequence came from a man younger than 35 in good health. Some clones in this sample may be carry-over from other donors' samples. The chain employs TRBV7-2 and TRBJ2-7, with a tentative D call TRBD1 (7 bases). This CDR3 reads CASSADREALYYEQYF. CDR3 DNA: TGTGCCAGCAGCGCCGACAGGGAGGCTCTCTATTACGAGCAGTACTTC. Looking up the rest from reference TRBV7-2 and TRBJ2-7 gives the full variable domain: GAGVSQSPSNKVTEKGKDVELRCDPISGHTALYWYRQSLGQGLEFLIYFQGNSAPDKSGLPSDRFSAERTGGSVSTLTIQRTQQEDSAVYLCASSADREALYYEQYFGPGTRLTVT.